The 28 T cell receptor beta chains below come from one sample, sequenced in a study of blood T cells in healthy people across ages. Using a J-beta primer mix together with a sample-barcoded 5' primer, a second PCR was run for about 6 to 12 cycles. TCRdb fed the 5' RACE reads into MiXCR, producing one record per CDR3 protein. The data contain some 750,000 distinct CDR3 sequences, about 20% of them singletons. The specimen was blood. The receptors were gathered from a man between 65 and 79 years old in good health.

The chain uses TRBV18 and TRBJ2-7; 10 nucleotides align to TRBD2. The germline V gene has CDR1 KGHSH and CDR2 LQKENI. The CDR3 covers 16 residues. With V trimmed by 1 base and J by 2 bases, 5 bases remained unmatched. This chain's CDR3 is CASSPRASGGAYEQYF. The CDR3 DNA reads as TGTGCCAGCTCACCACGGGCGAGCGGGGGGGCCTACGAGCAGTACTTC.

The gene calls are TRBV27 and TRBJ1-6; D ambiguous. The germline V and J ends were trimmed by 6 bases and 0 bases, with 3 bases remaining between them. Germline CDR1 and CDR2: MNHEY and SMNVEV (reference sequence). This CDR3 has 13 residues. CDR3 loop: CASRSSYNSPLHF. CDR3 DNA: TGTGCCAGCAGGAGCTCCTATAATTCACCCCTCCACTTT.

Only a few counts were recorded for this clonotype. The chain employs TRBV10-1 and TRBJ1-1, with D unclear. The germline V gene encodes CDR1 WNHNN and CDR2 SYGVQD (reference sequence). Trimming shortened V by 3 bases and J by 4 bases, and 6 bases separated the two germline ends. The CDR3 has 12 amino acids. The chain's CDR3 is CASSDASTEAFF. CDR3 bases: TGCGCCAGCAGTGACGCCAGCACTGAAGCTTTCTTT.

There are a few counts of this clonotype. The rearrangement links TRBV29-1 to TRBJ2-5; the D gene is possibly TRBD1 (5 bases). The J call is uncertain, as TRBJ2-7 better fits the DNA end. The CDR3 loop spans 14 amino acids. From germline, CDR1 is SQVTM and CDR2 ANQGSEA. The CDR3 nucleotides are TGCAGCGTTGAAGATCCGTTTAGGGGCTACGAGCAGTACTTC. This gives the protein CSVEDPFRGYEQYF.

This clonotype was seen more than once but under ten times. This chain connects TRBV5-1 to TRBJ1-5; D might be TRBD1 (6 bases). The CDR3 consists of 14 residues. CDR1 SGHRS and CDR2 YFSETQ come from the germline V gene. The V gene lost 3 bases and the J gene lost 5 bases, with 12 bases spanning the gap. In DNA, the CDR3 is TGCGCCAGCAGCTCCGTAGGGGGGGATCAGCCCCAGCATTTT. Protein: CASSSVGGDQPQHF.

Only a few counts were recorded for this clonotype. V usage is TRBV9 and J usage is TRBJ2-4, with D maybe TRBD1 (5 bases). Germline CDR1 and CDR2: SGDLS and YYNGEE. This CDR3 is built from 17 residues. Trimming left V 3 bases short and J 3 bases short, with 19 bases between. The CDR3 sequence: CASSASQGSKDKNIQYF. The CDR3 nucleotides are TGTGCCAGCAGCGCAAGCCAGGGAAGTAAGGACAAAAACATTCAGTACTTC.

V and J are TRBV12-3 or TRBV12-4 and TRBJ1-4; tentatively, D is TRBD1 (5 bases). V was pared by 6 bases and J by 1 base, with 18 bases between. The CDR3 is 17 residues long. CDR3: CASSFGYGGETNEKLFF. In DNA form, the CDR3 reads TGTGCCAGCAGCTTTGGATACGGGGGTGAAACTAATGAAAAACTGTTTTTT.

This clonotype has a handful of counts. CDR3 loop: CASSQGHSGQSYEQYF. CDR3 sequence (DNA): TGTGCCAGCAGCCAAGGGCACTCGGGACAGTCCTACGAGCAGTACTTC. This chain connects TRBV3-1 to TRBJ2-7; the match to TRBD1 covers 7 bases. The CDR3 length is 16 residues. Germline lookup yields CDR1 LGHDT and CDR2 YNNKEL (reference sequence). Germline trimming cut 1 base from V and 1 base from J; bases unmatched to any gene: 7.

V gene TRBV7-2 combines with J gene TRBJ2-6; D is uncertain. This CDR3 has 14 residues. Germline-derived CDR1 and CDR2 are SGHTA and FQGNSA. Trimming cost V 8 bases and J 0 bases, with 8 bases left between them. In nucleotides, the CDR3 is TGTGCCAGCGACCGAAGCTCTGGGGCCAACGTCCTGACTTTC. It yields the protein CASDRSSGANVLTF.

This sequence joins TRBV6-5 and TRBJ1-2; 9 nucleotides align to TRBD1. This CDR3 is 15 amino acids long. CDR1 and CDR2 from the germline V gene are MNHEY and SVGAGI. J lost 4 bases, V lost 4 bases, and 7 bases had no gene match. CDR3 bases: TGTGCCAGCAGTTCACCGGGACAGGGTCCCTATGGCTACACCTTC. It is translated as CASSSPGQGPYGYTF.

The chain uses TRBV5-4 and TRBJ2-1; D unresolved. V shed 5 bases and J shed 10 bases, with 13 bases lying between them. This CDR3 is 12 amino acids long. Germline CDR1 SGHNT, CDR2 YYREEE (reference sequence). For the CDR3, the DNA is TGTGCCAGCAGTCTGAGTTGGGGAGAGCAGTTCTTC. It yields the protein CASSLSWGEQFF.

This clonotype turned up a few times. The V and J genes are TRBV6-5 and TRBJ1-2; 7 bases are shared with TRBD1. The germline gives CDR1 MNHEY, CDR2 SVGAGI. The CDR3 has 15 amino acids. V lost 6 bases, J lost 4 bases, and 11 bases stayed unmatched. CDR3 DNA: TGTGCCAGCAGGGGAAGTTGGGCAGGGGGCTATGGCTACACCTTC. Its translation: CASRGSWAGGYGYTF.

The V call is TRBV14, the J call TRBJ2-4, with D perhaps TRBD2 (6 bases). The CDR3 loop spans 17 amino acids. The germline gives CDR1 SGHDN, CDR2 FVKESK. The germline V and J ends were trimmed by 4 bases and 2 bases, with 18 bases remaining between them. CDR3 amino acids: CASSPRGLGKTKNIQYF. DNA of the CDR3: TGTGCCAGCAGCCCCCGGGGGTTGGGGAAAACCAAAAACATTCAGTACTTC. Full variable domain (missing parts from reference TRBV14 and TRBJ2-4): EAGVTQFPSHSVIEKGQTVTLRCDPISGHDNLYWYRRVMGKEIKFLLHFVKESKQDESGMPNNRFLAERTGGTYSTLKVQPAELEDSGVYFCASSPRGLGKTKNIQYFGAGTRLSVL.

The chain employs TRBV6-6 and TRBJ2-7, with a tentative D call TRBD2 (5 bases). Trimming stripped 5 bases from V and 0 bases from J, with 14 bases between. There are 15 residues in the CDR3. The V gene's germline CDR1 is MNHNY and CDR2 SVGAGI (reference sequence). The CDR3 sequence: CASSQPSGSSYEQYF. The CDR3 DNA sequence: TGTGCCAGCAGTCAGCCAAGTGGGAGCTCCTACGAGCAGTACTTC.

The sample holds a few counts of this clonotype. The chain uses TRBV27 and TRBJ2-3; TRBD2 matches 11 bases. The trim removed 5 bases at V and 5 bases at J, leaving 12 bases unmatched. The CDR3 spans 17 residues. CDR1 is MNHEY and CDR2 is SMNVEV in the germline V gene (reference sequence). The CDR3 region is CASSQTSLAGVRDTQYF. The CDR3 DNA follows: TGTGCCAGCAGTCAAACCTCACTAGCGGGGGTGAGAGATACGCAGTATTTT.

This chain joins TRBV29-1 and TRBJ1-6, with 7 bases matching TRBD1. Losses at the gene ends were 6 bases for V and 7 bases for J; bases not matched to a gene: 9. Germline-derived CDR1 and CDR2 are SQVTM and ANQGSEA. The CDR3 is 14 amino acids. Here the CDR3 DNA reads TGCAGCGTCGCCGGGACAGCGAAAAATTCACCCCTCCACTTT. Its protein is CSVAGTAKNSPLHF.

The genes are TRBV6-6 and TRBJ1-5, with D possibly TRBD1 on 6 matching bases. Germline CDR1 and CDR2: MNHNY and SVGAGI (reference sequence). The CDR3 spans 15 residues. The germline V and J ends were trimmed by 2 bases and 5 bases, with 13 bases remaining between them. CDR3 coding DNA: TGTGCCAGCAGTTACGAGGGGACAAAGCATCAGCCCCAGCATTTT. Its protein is CASSYEGTKHQPQHF.

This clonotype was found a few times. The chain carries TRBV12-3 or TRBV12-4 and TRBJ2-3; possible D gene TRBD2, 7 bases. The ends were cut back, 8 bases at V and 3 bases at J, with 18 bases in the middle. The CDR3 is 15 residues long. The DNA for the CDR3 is TGTGCCAGCGGACCGGGGGGCGGGAGAACAGATACGCAGTATTTT. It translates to CASGPGGGRTDTQYF.

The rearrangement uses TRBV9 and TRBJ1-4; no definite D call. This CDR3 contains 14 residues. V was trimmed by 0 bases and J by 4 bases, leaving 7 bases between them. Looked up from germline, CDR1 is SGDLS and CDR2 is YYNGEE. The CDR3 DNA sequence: TGTGCCAGCAGCGTAGGTCAGGTTAATGAAAAACTGTTTTTT. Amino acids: CASSVGQVNEKLFF.

The CDR3 region has the DNA TGTGCCAGCAGCCAAGCCGGCCGCTCCTATAATTCACCCCTCCACTTT. Its protein is CASSQAGRSYNSPLHF. The V gene is TRBV14, the J gene TRBJ1-6, with no clear D. The CDR3 runs 16 residues. Germline V gene lookup returns CDR1 SGHDN and CDR2 FVKESK. V dropped 1 base and J dropped 0 bases, with 7 bases sitting between them.

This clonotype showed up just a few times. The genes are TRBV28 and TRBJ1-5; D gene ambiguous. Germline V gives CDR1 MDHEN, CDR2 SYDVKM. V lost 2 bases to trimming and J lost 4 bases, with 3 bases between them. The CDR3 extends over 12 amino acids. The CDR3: CASSLRNQPQHF. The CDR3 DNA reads TGTGCCAGCAGTTTACGTAATCAGCCCCAGCATTTT.

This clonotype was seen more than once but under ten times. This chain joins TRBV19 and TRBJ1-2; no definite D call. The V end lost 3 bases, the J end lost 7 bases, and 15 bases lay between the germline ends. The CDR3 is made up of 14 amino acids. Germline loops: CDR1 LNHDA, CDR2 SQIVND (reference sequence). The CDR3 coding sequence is TGTGCCAGTAGTATTAACAGCCCGTGGGGTGGCTACACCTTC. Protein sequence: CASSINSPWGGYTF.

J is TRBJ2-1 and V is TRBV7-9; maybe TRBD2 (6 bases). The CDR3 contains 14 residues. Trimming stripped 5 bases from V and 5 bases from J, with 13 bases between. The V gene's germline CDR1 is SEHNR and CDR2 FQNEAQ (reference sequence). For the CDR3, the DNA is TGTGCCAGCAGCCCGTACCGGGGGAACAATGAGCAGTTCTTC. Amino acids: CASSPYRGNNEQFF.

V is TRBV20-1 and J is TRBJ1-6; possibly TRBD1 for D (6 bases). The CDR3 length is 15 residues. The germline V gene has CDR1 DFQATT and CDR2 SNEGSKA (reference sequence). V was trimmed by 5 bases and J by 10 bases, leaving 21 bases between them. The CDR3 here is CSAPQGRRIQSPLHF. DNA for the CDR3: TGCAGTGCTCCACAGGGAAGAAGGATACAGTCACCCCTCCACTTT.

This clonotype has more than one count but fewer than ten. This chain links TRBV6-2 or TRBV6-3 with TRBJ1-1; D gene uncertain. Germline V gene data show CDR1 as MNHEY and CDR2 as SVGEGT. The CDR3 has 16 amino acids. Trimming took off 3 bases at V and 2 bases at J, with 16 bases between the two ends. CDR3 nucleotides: TGTGCCAGCAGTTATCCCCACAGACCCTCAAACACTGAAGCTTTCTTT. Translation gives CASSYPHRPSNTEAFF.

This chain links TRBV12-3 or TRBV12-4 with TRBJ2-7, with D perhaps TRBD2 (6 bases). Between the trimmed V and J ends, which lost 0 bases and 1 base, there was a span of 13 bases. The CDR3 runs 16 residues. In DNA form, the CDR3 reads TGTGCCAGCAGTTTAGCGTGGAGGCTAGCGTCCTACGAGCAGTACTTC. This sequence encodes CASSLAWRLASYEQYF.

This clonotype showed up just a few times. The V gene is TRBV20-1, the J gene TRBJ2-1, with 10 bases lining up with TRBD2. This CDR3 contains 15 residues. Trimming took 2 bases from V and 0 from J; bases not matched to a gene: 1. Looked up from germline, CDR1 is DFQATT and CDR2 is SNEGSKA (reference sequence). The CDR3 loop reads CSARPSGSSYNEQFF. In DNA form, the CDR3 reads TGCAGTGCTAGACCTAGCGGGAGCTCCTACAATGAGCAGTTCTTC.

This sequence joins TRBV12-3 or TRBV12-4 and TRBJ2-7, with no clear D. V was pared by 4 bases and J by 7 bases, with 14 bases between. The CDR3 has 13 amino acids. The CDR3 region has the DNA TGTGCCAGCAGTTCGGTGGGTATAATTGAGCAGTACTTC. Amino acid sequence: CASSSVGIIEQYF.